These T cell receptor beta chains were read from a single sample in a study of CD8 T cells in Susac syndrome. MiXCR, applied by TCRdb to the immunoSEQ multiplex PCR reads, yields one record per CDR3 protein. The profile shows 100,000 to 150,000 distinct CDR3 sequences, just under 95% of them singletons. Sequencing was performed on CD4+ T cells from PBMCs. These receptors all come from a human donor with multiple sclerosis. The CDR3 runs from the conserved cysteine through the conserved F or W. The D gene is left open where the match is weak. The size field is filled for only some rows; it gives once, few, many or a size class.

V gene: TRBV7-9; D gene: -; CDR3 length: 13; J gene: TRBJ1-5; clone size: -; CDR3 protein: CASSYGFNQPQHF; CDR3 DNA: TGTGCCAGCAGTTACGGGTTTAATCAGCCCCAGCATTTT
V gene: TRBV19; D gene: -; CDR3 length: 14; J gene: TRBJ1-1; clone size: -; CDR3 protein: CASSYRAPKAEAFF; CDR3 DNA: TGTGCCAGTAGTTACAGGGCTCCGAAGGCTGAAGCTTTCTTT
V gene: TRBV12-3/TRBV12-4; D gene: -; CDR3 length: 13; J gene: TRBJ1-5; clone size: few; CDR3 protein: CASSLNSNQPQHF; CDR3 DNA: TGTGCCAGCAGTTTGAATAGCAATCAGCCCCAGCATTTT
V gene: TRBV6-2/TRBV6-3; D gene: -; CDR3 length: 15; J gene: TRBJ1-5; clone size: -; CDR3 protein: CASKQANEGNQPQHF; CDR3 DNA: TGTGCCAGCAAACAAGCTAATGAGGGCAATCAGCCCCAGCATTTT
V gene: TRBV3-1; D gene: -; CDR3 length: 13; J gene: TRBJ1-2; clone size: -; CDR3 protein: CASSQGQGHGYTF; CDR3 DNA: TGTGCCAGCAGCCAAGGGCAGGGACATGGCTACACCTTC
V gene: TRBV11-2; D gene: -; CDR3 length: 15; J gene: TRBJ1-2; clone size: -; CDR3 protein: CASRKSDVRSDGYTF; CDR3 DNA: TGTGCCAGCAGGAAATCGGACGTCCGGTCGGATGGCTACACCTTC
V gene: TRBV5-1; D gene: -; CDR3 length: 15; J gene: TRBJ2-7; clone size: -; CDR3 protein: CASSAGGQGGYEQYF; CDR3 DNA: TGCGCCAGCAGCGCCGGGGGTCAGGGTGGATACGAGCAGTACTTC
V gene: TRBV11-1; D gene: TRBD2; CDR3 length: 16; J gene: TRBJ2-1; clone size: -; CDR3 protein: CASSFFRDYYLGEQFF; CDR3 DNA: TGTGCCAGCAGCTTCTTCCGGGACTACTATCTAGGGGAGCAGTTCTTC
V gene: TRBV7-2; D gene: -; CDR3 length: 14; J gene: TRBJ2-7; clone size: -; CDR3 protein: CASSGRTVGYEQYF; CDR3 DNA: TGTGCCAGCAGCGGGCGGACGGTTGGATACGAGCAGTACTTC
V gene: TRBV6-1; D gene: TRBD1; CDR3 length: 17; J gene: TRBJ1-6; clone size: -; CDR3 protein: CASRVNRGVTYNSPLHF; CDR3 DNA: TGTGCCAGCAGGGTGAACAGGGGGGTAACCTATAATTCACCCCTCCACTTT
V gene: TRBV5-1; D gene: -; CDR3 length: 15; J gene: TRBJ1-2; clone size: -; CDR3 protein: CASSLDRATNYGYTF; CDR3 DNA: TGCGCCAGCAGCTTAGACCGGGCCACTAACTATGGCTACACCTTC
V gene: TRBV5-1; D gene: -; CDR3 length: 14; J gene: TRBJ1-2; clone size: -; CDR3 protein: CASSLDPGWEGYTF; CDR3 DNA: TGCGCCAGCAGCTTGGATCCGGGTTGGGAAGGCTACACCTTC
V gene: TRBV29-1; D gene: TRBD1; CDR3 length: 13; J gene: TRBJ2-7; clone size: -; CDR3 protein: CSVAGGLSYEQYF; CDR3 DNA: TGCAGCGTGGCAGGGGGCTTGTCCTACGAGCAGTACTTC
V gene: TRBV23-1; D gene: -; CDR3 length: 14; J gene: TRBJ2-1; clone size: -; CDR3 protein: CASSQWTAYNEQFF; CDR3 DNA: TGCGCCAGCAGTCAATGGACAGCCTACAATGAGCAGTTCTTC
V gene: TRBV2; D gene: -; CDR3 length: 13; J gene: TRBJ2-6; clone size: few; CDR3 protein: CASTLSGANVLTF; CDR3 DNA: TGTGCCTCGACACTGTCTGGGGCCAACGTCCTGACTTTC
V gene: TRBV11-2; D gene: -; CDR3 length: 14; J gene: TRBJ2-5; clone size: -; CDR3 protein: CASSLDWGRETQYF; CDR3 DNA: TGTGCCAGCAGCTTAGATTGGGGGCGGGAGACCCAGTACTTC
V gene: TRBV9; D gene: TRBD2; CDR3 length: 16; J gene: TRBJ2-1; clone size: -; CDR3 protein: CASSVAGLAGSNEQFF; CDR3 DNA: TGTGCCAGCAGCGTAGCCGGACTAGCGGGGTCCAATGAGCAGTTCTTC